The 2 T cell receptor beta chains below come from one sample, sequenced in a study of cytomegalovirus exposure and HLA in healthy donors. Both 60 Vbeta primers and 13 Jbeta primers went into the PCR. Libraries were prepared by immunoSEQ multiplex PCR; TCRdb keeps only in-frame clonotypes and omits some of them. The data contain about 110,000 clones, 74% of them singletons. Sequencing was carried out using PBMCs. All receptors come from a man between 25 and 39 years old in good health and CMV-seropositive.

The chain employs TRBV5-1 and TRBJ1-3, with TRBD1 matching 7 bases. CDR3 size: 15 residues. In germline, CDR1 is SGHRS, CDR2 YFSETQ. The V segment lost 4 bases and the J segment 2 bases; nucleotides outside the gene matches: 6. CDR3 residues: CASSPIGTAGNTIYF. DNA of the CDR3: TGCGCCAGCAGCCCAATAGGGACAGCTGGAAACACCATATATTTT.

The chain uses TRBV2 and TRBJ2-4; the match to TRBD1 covers 9 bases. Germline CDR1 SNHLY, CDR2 FYNNEI. The CDR3 runs 14 residues. The J segment lost 8 bases and the V segment lost 4 bases, leaving 6 bases of the junction unmatched. The CDR3: CASSARGQGDIQYF. CDR3 nucleotide sequence: TGTGCCAGCAGTGCGCGGGGACAGGGTGACATTCAGTACTTC. Full variable domain (remainder filled in from reference TRBV2 and TRBJ2-4): EPEVTQTPSHQVTQMGQEVILRCVPISNHLYFYWYRQILGQKVEFLVSFYNNEISEKSEIFDDQFSVERPDGSNFTLKIRSTKLEDSAMYFCASSARGQGDIQYFGAGTRLSVL.